The clone carrying this TCR beta chain was observed a few times. The record originates from a study of T-cell memory formation after mild COVID-19. Constant-segment-primed 5'RACE gave TCR alpha and TCR beta cDNA libraries with sample barcodes and UMIs. TCRdb re-called the 5' RACE reads through MiXCR, storing one row per CDR3 protein. The table has some 120,000 distinct CDR3 sequences, approximately 6.3% seen once. The CDR3 runs to 15 residues. Germline V gene sequence: CDR1 KGHDR, CDR2 SFDVKD. V lost 5 bases, J lost 6 bases, and 16 bases lay in between. The chain recombines TRBV24-1 with TRBJ2-1, with D possibly matching TRBD1 (6 bases). The TCR was taken from an adult woman who had mild COVID-19 (a few samples of this study predate the infection). Cell type and time point are not known. The sequenced sample consisted of PBMCs or a T cell subset sorted from them (not recorded which). CDR3 in amino acids: CATSGHRETSNEQFF. For the CDR3, the DNA is TGTGCCACCAGTGGCCACAGGGAAACGAGCAATGAGCAGTTCTTC.